The rows below give T cell receptor beta chains drawn from one sample of a study of T cells in Graves' hyperthyroidism and ophthalmopathy. MiXCR, run by TCRdb on the multiplex PCR reads, gives a single entry per CDR3 protein. Among some 420,000 distinct CDR3 sequences listed, 12% to 15% were seen once. Sequencing used blood. The receptor set was obtained from a woman younger than 30 with Graves' hyperthyroidism. CDR3s include the opening cysteine and the closing phenylalanine or tryptophan. The order of the fields is clone size, V gene, CDR3 protein. Only some rows state a clone size, as once, few, many or a class for expanded clones.

many,TRBV27,CASSLSGSRPYEQYF
-,TRBV27,CASSFGETGTEKAFF
few,TRBV7-6,CASSPGTGNNNSPLHF
-,TRBV4-3,CASSQEHGTGLLF
many,TRBV9,CASSVGRGGEQYF
few,TRBV5-5,CASGLGIGQSSYEQYF
-,TRBV5-5,CASGTGLGQGTQYF
few,TRBV20-1,CSAPVGTGETQYF
-,TRBV6-5,CASSYSAHYPFYEQYF
many,TRBV7-2,CASSLSRVSYNEQFF
many,TRBV3-1,CASSQRAGGDSQETQYF
-,TRBV6-1,CASNYPRGGRNTEAFF
many,TRBV15,CATSRYSTTNEKLFF
-,TRBV5-1,CASSPRYGGRSYEQYF
many,TRBV6-1,CASSDAGMDTF
many,TRBV20-1,CSARGDTRGTDTQYF
few,TRBV12-3/TRBV12-4,CASSLGHYNSPLHF
once,TRBV30,CAWRFRAGNGNTIYF
many,TRBV4-1,CASSQLSGSSYNEQFF
many,TRBV28,CASSHTGTGRYGYTF
few,TRBV20-1,CSARDGGTAGANSGNTIYF
many,TRBV14,CASSPRVGDSFADTQYF
many,TRBV20-1,CSAESGSPPYEQFF
many,TRBV29-1,CSLGSQGARGNEQFF
-,TRBV9,CASSTGLWNEQFF
many,TRBV7-2,CASSLTTDSNYEQYF
-,TRBV7-8,CASSLRQASYNEQFF
-,TRBV5-1,CASSLELGGQPQHF